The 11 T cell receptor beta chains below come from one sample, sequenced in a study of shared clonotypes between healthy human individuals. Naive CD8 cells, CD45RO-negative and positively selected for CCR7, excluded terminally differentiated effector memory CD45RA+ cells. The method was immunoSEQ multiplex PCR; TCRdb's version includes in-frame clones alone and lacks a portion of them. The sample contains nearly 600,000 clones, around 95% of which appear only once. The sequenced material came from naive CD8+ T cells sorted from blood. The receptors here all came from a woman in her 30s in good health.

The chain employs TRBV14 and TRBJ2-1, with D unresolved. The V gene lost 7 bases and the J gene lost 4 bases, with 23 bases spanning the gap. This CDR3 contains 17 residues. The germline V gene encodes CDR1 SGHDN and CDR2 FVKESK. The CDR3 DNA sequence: TGTGCCAGCATCCTTAGCCCCCCCCGACACGGATACAATGAGCAGTTCTTC. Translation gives CASILSPPRHGYNEQFF.

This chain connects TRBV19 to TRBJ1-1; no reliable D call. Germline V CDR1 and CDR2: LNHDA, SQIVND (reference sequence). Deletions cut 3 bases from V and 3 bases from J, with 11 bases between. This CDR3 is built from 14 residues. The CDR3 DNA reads TGTGCCAGTAGTATTGTAGCCAGCTACACTGAAGCTTTCTTT. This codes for CASSIVASYTEAFF. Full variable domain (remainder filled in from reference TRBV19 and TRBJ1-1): DGGITQSPKYLFRKEGQNVTLSCEQNLNHDAMYWYRQDPGQGLRLIYYSQIVNDFQKGDIAEGYSVSREKKESFPLTVTSAQKNPTAFYLCASSIVASYTEAFFGQGTRLTVV.

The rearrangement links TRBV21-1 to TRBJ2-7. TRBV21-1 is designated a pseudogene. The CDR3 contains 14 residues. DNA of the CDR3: TGTGCCAGCAGCCCCCATTTGGACGATTCCGAGCAGTACTTC. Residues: CASSPHLDDSEQYF.

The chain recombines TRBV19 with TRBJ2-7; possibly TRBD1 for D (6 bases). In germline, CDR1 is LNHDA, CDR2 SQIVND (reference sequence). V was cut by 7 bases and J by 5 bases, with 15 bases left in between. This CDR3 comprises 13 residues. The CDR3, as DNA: TGTGCCAGTAAGGGGGTGGGGATCCACGAGCAGTACTTC. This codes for CASKGVGIHEQYF. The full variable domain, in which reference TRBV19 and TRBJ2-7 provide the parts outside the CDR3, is DGGITQSPKYLFRKEGQNVTLSCEQNLNHDAMYWYRQDPGQGLRLIYYSQIVNDFQKGDIAEGYSVSREKKESFPLTVTSAQKNPTAFYLCASKGVGIHEQYFGPGTRLTVT.

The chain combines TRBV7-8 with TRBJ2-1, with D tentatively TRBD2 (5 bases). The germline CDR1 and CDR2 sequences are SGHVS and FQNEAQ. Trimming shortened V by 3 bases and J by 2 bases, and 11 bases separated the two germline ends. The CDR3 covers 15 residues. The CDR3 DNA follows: TGTGCCAGCAGCTTGGCGGGTTCTGCCTACAATGAGCAGTTCTTC. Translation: CASSLAGSAYNEQFF.

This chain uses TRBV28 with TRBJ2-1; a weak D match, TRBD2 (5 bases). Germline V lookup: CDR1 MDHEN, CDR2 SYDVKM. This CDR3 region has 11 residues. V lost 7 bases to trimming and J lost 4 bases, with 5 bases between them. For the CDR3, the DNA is TGTGCCAGCACGGGGTACAATGAGCAGTTCTTC. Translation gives CASTGYNEQFF.

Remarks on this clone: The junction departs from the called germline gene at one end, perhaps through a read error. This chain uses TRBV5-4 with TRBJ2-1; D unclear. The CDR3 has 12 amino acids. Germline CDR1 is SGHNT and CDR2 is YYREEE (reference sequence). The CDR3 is CASSLVGNEEFF. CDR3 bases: TGTGCCAGCAGCTTGGTTGGCAATGAGGAGTTCTTC.

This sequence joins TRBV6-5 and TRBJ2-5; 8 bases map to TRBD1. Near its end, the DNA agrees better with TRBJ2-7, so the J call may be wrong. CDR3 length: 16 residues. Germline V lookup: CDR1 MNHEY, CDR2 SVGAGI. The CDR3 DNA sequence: TGTGCCAGCAGTTACTCCTGGACAGGGCAAATCTACGAGCAGTACTTC. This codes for CASSYSWTGQIYEQYF.

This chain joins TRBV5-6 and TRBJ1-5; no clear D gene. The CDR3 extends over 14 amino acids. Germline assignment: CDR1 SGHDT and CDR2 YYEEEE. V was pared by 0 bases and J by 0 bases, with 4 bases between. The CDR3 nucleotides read TGTGCCAGCAGCTTGGCAGATAGCAATCAGCCCCAGCATTTT. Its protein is CASSLADSNQPQHF.

The CDR3 sequence: CASSGSGGSQETQYF. Written as DNA, the CDR3 is TGTGCCAGCAGTGGAAGCGGGGGAAGTCAAGAGACCCAGTACTTC. This chain joins TRBV6-5 and TRBJ2-5; 8 nucleotides agree with TRBD2. Germline assignment: CDR1 MNHEY and CDR2 SVGAGI. This CDR3 is built from 15 residues. V lost 5 bases, J lost 2 bases, and 7 bases stayed unmatched.

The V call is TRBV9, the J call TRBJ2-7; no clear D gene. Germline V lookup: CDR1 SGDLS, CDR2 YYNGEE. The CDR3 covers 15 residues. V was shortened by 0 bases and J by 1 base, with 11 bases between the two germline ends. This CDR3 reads CASSVEGWSSYEQYF. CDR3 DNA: TGTGCCAGCAGCGTAGAGGGTTGGAGTTCCTACGAGCAGTACTTC.